These T cell receptor beta chains were read from a single sample in a study of post-analysis software for immune sequencing data. MiXCR was run by TCRdb on the PCR reads, yielding one entry per CDR3 protein. Of about 540,000 distinct CDR3 sequences listed, 30% to 40% are singletons. Sequencing was carried out using blood. Every receptor here comes from a girl under 18 with multiple sclerosis. Each CDR3 is given with its conserved first and last residue. A row's size may be missing; if present it is once, few, many or a size class.

v_gene	abundance	j_gene	CDR3aa
TRBV4-2	many	TRBJ1-2	CASSQDNSLANYGYTF
TRBV4-2	few	TRBJ2-7	CASSQEGTASYEQYF
TRBV5-1	-	TRBJ2-1	CASSLDSVALDEQFF
TRBV20-1	-	TRBJ1-5	CSATGGYSNQPQHF
TRBV5-1	-	TRBJ1-4	CASSQGLRDEKLFF
TRBV5-1	-	-	CASSLGDRDINEQYF
TRBV29-1	few	TRBJ2-3	CSGRQGGFTDTQYF
TRBV27	many	TRBJ1-2	CASSHTKGGYTF
TRBV6-5	-	TRBJ1-2	CASSAGAVGNYGYTF
TRBV6-2/TRBV6-3	-	TRBJ2-2	CASTTDWAGELFF
TRBV6-1	-	TRBJ1-2	CASSDPLGVNYGYTF
TRBV12-3/TRBV12-4	-	TRBJ2-5	CATKLQGMIQETQYF
TRBV2	-	TRBJ2-5	CASSGTATSLETQYF
TRBV29-1	few	TRBJ1-1	CSVRRKQGTEAFF
TRBV14	-	TRBJ1-2	CASSQRQNYGYTF
TRBV5-1	once	TRBJ2-3	CASSGGDRTDATGTQYF
TRBV4-1	-	TRBJ1-5	CASSHLPKNQPQHF
TRBV3-1	few	TRBJ2-5	CASSRYETGGGETQYF
TRBV7-3	-	TRBJ2-7	CASRDQNTVPYEQYF
TRBV20-1	many	TRBJ2-7	CSARDFGISSYEQYF
TRBV29-1	few	TRBJ2-1	CSVGPAGGPLSYNEQFF
TRBV6-6	-	TRBJ2-5	CASSRQASVGETQYF
TRBV5-6	-	TRBJ2-1	CASSARDLPYNEQFF
TRBV7-3	-	TRBJ1-1	CASSLYGDRAYEAFF
TRBV3-1	-	TRBJ2-1	CASSRGTGGRDEQFF
TRBV4-1	few	TRBJ2-2	CASSQDVVLRGELFF